The 28 T cell receptor beta chains below were found in one sample sequenced in a study of CD8 T cells in ankylosing spondylitis. MiXCR, run by TCRdb on the 5' RACE reads, gives a single entry per CDR3 protein. The sample lists just over 350,000 distinct CDR3 sequences, roughly 20% occurring once. The sample consisted of blood, either unsorted or a sorted T cell fraction (not recorded which). The receptors were sampled from a male donor with ankylosing spondylitis or in good health (not recorded which).

In this sample, this clonotype turned up many times. The chain uses TRBV12-3 or TRBV12-4 and TRBJ2-1; D ambiguous. The V end was cut by 6 bases, the J end by 6 bases, with 15 bases between. This CDR3 contains 14 residues. CDR3 loop: CASSTFPGSNEQFF. CDR3 DNA sequence: TGTGCCAGCAGCACCTTCCCCGGCAGCAATGAGCAGTTCTTC.

This chain joins TRBV20-1 and TRBJ2-7; 8 bases fit TRBD1. The CDR3 runs to 14 residues. The trim removed 4 bases at V and 2 bases at J, leaving 7 bases unmatched. The germline V gene has CDR1 DFQATT and CDR2 SNEGSKA (reference sequence). CDR3 residues: CSAKRTGTPYEQYF. CDR3 nucleotides: TGCAGTGCTAAAAGGACAGGGACCCCCTACGAGCAGTACTTC.

This clonotype was seen only a few times. The chain joins TRBV30 to TRBJ2-1; D is possibly TRBD2 (5 bases). The germline V gene encodes CDR1 GTSNPN and CDR2 SVGIG (reference sequence). This CDR3 is built from 12 residues. The V gene lost 2 bases and the J gene lost 6 bases, with 8 bases spanning the gap. The chain's CDR3 is CAWSHGINEQFF. The DNA for the CDR3 is TGTGCCTGGAGTCACGGGATCAATGAGCAGTTCTTC.

This chain uses TRBV3-1 with TRBJ2-7; D unresolved. The CDR3 is made up of 16 amino acids. With 1 base removed from V and 5 bases from J, the gap between germline ends came to 18 bases. Germline V lookup: CDR1 LGHDT, CDR2 YNNKEL (reference sequence). Written as DNA, the CDR3 is TGTGCCAGCAGCCAAGGAGCTGACTCACCCCGACACGAGCAGTACTTC. Encoded protein: CASSQGADSPRHEQYF.

This clonotype was observed a few times. The chain employs TRBV15 and TRBJ2-1, with no clear D. CDR1 is LNHNV, CDR2 YYDKDF, per germline (reference sequence). With 0 bases removed from V and 5 bases from J, the gap between germline ends came to 14 bases. The CDR3 spans 16 residues. The CDR3 protein is CATSRDAGPFNNEQFF. The CDR3 DNA is TGTGCCACCAGCAGAGATGCCGGACCCTTTAACAATGAGCAGTTCTTC. The whole variable domain, filled in from reference TRBV15 and TRBJ2-1, reads DAMVIQNPRYQVTQFGKPVTLSCSQTLNHNVMYWYQQKSSQAPKLLFHYYDKDFNNEADTPDNFQSRRPNTSFCFLDIRSPGLGDTAMYLCATSRDAGPFNNEQFFGPGTRLTVL.

The chain recombines TRBV6-1 with TRBJ1-3, with 9 bases aligning to TRBD1. Germline CDR1 MNHNS, CDR2 SASEGT. The J segment lost 2 bases and the V segment lost 7 bases, leaving 3 bases of the junction unmatched. This CDR3 is built from 14 residues. The CDR3 is CASTRDRAGNTIYF. The CDR3 nucleotides are TGTGCCAGCACTCGGGACAGGGCTGGAAACACCATATATTTT.

This clonotype was observed many times. V is TRBV7-9 and J is TRBJ2-5, with 11 bases identical to TRBD2. CDR3 length: 15 amino acids. Germline V gene sequence: CDR1 SEHNR, CDR2 FQNEAQ (reference sequence). The ends lost 8 bases at V and 6 bases at J; junction bases unmatched: 11. CDR3 DNA: TGTGCCAGCCGCCAGACTAGCGGGGACTACAAGACCCAGTACTTC. It codes for CASRQTSGDYKTQYF.

A few counts support this clonotype. This chain joins TRBV6-1 and TRBJ2-7, with a weak D call TRBD2 (6 bases). CDR1 and CDR2 from the germline V gene are MNHNS and SASEGT. The germline V and J ends were trimmed by 6 bases and 2 bases, with 11 bases remaining between them. The CDR3 spans 13 residues. The chain's CDR3 is CASRPGVPYEQYF. As DNA, the CDR3 is TGTGCCAGCAGACCGGGGGTCCCCTACGAGCAGTACTTC.

The chain's CDR3 is CASSLVGAATSNEQFF. The CDR3 DNA is TGTGCCAGCAGCTTAGTTGGGGCGGCGACGTCGAATGAGCAGTTCTTC. The chain links TRBV7-9 to TRBJ2-1, with D maybe TRBD1 (5 bases). Trimming took 1 base from V and 7 from J, leaving 17 bases between them. Germline V gene sequence: CDR1 SEHNR, CDR2 FQNEAQ (reference sequence). The CDR3 is 16 amino acids.

This clonotype was counted only a few times. J is TRBJ2-1 and V is TRBV12-3 or TRBV12-4; the match to TRBD2 covers 11 bases. The CDR3 extends over 16 amino acids. V shed 6 bases, J shed 10 bases, and the junction held 14 bases outside the gene matches. CDR3 bases: TGTGCCAGCAGCACCCTCGGGCTAGCGGGGGGCGGGGAGCAGTTCTTC. Protein sequence: CASSTLGLAGGGEQFF.

This clonotype was seen more than once but under ten times. The chain carries TRBV12-3 or TRBV12-4 and TRBJ2-3; no firm D call. Trimming pared 4 bases from V and 2 bases from J, leaving 4 bases between. The CDR3 length is 12 residues. The CDR3 DNA follows: TGTGCCAGCAGTTCTGCCACAGATACGCAGTATTTT. This gives the protein CASSSATDTQYF.

The chain uses TRBV7-9 and TRBJ2-1; a weak D match, TRBD1 (7 bases). The CDR3 covers 13 residues. The germline V gene encodes CDR1 SEHNR and CDR2 FQNEAQ (reference sequence). V was clipped by 8 bases and J by 7 bases, with 15 bases between them. DNA for the CDR3: TGTGCCAGCCGCGGCGCAGGGGGGAATGAGCAGTTCTTC. It encodes CASRGAGGNEQFF.

The V and J genes are TRBV29-1 and TRBJ2-7; TRBD1 might be the D (6 bases). V was trimmed by 4 bases and J by 6 bases, leaving 16 bases between them. The CDR3 runs 13 residues. Looked up from germline, CDR1 is SQVTM and CDR2 is ANQGSEA. The CDR3 bases are TGCAGCGTTGGTGCCCCAACAGGGATCGAGCAGTACTTC. Its protein is CSVGAPTGIEQYF.

The J gene is TRBJ2-2, the V gene TRBV5-1; possibly TRBD1 for D (6 bases). CDR1 is SGHRS, CDR2 YFSETQ, per germline. The V end lost 5 bases, the J end lost 0 bases, and 20 bases lay between the germline ends. The CDR3 is 18 amino acids. CDR3 region: CASRTGQTPTSNTGELFF. The CDR3 coding sequence is TGCGCCAGCAGGACAGGTCAGACCCCCACTTCGAACACCGGGGAGCTGTTTTTT.

This clonotype was found a few times. The chain recombines TRBV7-2 with TRBJ2-2; no reliable D call. V was pared by 10 bases and J by 13 bases, with 16 bases between. In germline, CDR1 is SGHTA, CDR2 FQGNSA. This CDR3 comprises 11 residues. The chain's CDR3 is CAITLGIGLFF. As DNA, the CDR3 is TGTGCCATCACGCTAGGGATCGGGCTGTTTTTT.

The rearrangement uses TRBV12-3 or TRBV12-4 and TRBJ1-2, with D unresolved. Trimming removed 0 bases at V and 8 bases at J, with 13 bases between. The CDR3 has 14 residues. CDR3: CASSLAYSGWGYTF. In nucleotides, the CDR3 is TGTGCCAGCAGTTTAGCGTATAGTGGTTGGGGCTACACCTTC.

This clonotype was seen a single time. The chain joins TRBV7-8 to TRBJ2-1; 11 positions agree with TRBD1. V dropped 5 bases and J dropped 0; count of bases not matched to a gene: 12. Germline V lookup: CDR1 SGHVS, CDR2 FQNEAQ. This CDR3 is 19 amino acids long. The CDR3 protein is CASSGRDRGRESSYNEQFF. The CDR3 nucleotides are TGTGCCAGCAGCGGCCGGGACAGGGGGAGGGAAAGCTCCTACAATGAGCAGTTCTTC.

This clonotype was seen more than once but under ten times. The gene calls are TRBV27 and TRBJ2-6, with TRBD2 matching 8 bases. Germline V gene sequence: CDR1 MNHEY, CDR2 SMNVEV (reference sequence). CDR3 size: 17 residues. V shed 3 bases and J 0 bases; nucleotides not matched to a gene: 4. The CDR3 loop reads CASSFSGDSSGANVLTF. The DNA for the CDR3 is TGTGCCAGCAGTTTTAGCGGGGATAGCTCTGGGGCCAACGTCCTGACTTTC.

This clonotype showed up just a few times. The chain has TRBV11-2 and TRBJ2-5; D is tentatively TRBD1 or TRBD2 (6 bases each). The germline CDR1 and CDR2 sequences are SGHAT and FQNNGV. V lost 5 bases to trimming and J lost 1 base, with 14 bases between them. This CDR3 comprises 15 residues. CDR3 sequence: CASSPGPGAQETQYF. The DNA for the CDR3 is TGTGCCAGCAGCCCAGGCCCGGGGGCCCAAGAGACCCAGTACTTC.

A few counts support this clonotype. This sequence joins TRBV10-3 and TRBJ2-5, with a possible D match to TRBD2 (5 bases). The germline gives CDR1 ENHRY, CDR2 SYGVKD. This CDR3 is 13 amino acids long. V was cut by 8 bases and J by 7 bases, with 17 bases left in between. CDR3 in DNA: TGTGCCATCCACTCGGACTCCCGGGGGACCCAGTACTTC. This encodes CAIHSDSRGTQYF.

This clonotype was detected once. This sequence joins TRBV28 and TRBJ2-7; D is tentatively TRBD1 or TRBD2 (5 bases each). The V gene's germline CDR1 is MDHEN and CDR2 SYDVKM. V shed 7 bases and J shed 2 bases, with 15 bases lying between them. This CDR3 has 14 residues. The CDR3 DNA reads as TGTGCCAGCACAACCGGGACCCACACCTACGAGCAGTACTTC. Its protein product is CASTTGTHTYEQYF.

The genes are TRBV12-3 or TRBV12-4 and TRBJ2-7; the match to TRBD2 covers 9 bases. CDR3 length equals 17 residues. V gave up 1 base and J gave up 1 base; unmatched junction bases: 8. Here the CDR3 reads CASSLERGGDPSYEQYF. DNA of the CDR3: TGTGCCAGCAGTTTAGAGCGCGGGGGGGACCCTTCCTACGAGCAGTACTTC.

This clonotype appeared a few times. The gene calls are TRBV7-9 and TRBJ2-3; D may be TRBD1 (6 bases). The CDR3 sequence is 15 residues long. Looked up from germline, CDR1 is SEHNR and CDR2 is FQNEAQ (reference sequence). The germline V and J ends were trimmed by 5 bases and 1 base, with 13 bases remaining between them. The CDR3 region is CASSPRTVGTDTQYF. In DNA, the CDR3 is TGTGCCAGCAGCCCCCGGACAGTGGGCACAGATACGCAGTATTTT.

V and J are TRBV14 and TRBJ2-7; D is unresolved. Trimming took 4 bases from V and 3 from J, leaving 10 bases between them. Germline V gene data show CDR1 as SGHDN and CDR2 as FVKESK. The length of the CDR3 is 13 residues. The CDR3 loop is CASSPQVGYEQYF. The CDR3 coding sequence is TGTGCCAGCAGCCCTCAGGTGGGCTACGAGCAGTACTTC.

The chain joins TRBV11-2 to TRBJ2-3, with 8 bases matching TRBD1. Per the germline V gene, CDR1 is SGHAT and CDR2 is FQNNGV. The CDR3 consists of 15 residues. Trimming cost V 4 bases and J 2 bases; bases outside gene matches: 5. The CDR3: CASSSTGETTDTQYF. In nucleotides, the CDR3 is TGTGCCAGCAGCTCGACAGGGGAAACCACAGATACGCAGTATTTT.

This chain joins TRBV12-3 or TRBV12-4 and TRBJ1-1, with a tentative D call TRBD1 (5 bases). The V and J ends lost 6 bases and 6 bases respectively, with 17 bases between them. The CDR3 has 14 amino acids. The CDR3 protein is CASSPSAGDAEAFF. CDR3 sequence (DNA): TGTGCCAGCAGCCCCTCTGCGGGGGACGCTGAAGCTTTCTTT.

This rearrangement joins TRBV20-1 to TRBJ2-7; 8 bases line up with TRBD1. The CDR3 totals 15 residues. The germline CDR1 and CDR2 sequences are DFQATT and SNEGSKA (reference sequence). Trimming cost V 0 bases and J 0 bases; bases outside gene matches: 4. The CDR3 here is CSARDRGLPSYEQYF. The DNA of the CDR3 is TGCAGTGCTAGAGACAGGGGGCTTCCCTCCTACGAGCAGTACTTC.

This clonotype was found a few times. In DNA, the CDR3 is TGCAGTGCTAGAGATATTGGCCGCTACGAGCAGTACTTC. Encoded protein: CSARDIGRYEQYF. The chain links TRBV20-1 to TRBJ2-7; D ambiguous. The CDR3 has 13 amino acids. The V and J ends lost 0 bases and 3 bases respectively, with 9 bases between them. The V gene's germline CDR1 is DFQATT and CDR2 SNEGSKA (reference sequence).